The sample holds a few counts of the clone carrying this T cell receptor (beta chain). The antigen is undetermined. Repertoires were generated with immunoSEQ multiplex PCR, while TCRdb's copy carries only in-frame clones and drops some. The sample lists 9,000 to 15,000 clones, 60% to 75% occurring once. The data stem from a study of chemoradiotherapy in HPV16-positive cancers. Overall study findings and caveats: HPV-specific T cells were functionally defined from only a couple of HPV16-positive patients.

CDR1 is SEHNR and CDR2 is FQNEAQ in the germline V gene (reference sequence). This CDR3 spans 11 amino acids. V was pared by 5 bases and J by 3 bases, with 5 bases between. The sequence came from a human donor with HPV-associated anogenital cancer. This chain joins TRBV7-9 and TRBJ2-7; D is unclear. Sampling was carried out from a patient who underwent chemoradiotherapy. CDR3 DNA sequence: TGTGCCAGCAGCACGTACTACGAGCAGTACTTC. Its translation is CASSTYYEQYF.